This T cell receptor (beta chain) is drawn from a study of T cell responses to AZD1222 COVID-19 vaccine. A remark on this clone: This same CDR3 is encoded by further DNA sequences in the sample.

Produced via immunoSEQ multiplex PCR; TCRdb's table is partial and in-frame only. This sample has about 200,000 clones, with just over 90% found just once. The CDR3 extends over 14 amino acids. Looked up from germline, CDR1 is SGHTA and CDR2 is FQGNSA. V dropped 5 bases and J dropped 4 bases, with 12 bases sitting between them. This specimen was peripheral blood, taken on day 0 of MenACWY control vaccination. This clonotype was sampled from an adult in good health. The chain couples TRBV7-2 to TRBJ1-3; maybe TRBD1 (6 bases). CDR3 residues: CASSPPGTGNTIYF. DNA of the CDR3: TGTGCCAGCAGCCCGCCGGGGACAGGAAACACCATATATTTT.